These 14 T cell receptor beta chains were sequenced from one sample in a study of OX40 agonist ivuxolimab in advanced cancers. Libraries were prepared by immunoSEQ multiplex PCR; TCRdb keeps only in-frame clonotypes and omits some of them. The sample includes roughly 66,000 clones, about four fifths of them seen just once. The source material was CD4+ or CD8+ T cells sorted from blood, sampled in a trial of the OX40 agonist ivuxolimab. The receptors originated from an adult with an advanced solid tumor such as melanoma, head and neck, liver or kidney cancer.

The V gene is TRBV5-1, the J gene TRBJ1-4; D is ambiguous. The V gene's germline CDR1 is SGHRS and CDR2 YFSETQ. V dropped 1 base and J dropped 4 bases, with 5 bases sitting between them. The CDR3 runs to 13 residues. The CDR3 sequence is CASSLLGNEKLFF. In DNA, the CDR3 is TGCGCCAGCAGCTTGTTGGGTAATGAAAAACTGTTTTTT.

The V gene is TRBV5-1, the J gene TRBJ1-1; TRBD1 agrees at 8 bases. Germline lookup yields CDR1 SGHRS and CDR2 YFSETQ. The CDR3 runs 15 residues. The ends lost 2 bases at V and 5 bases at J; junction bases unmatched: 8. Written as DNA, the CDR3 is TGCGCCAGCAGCTTAGAACCGGGACAGGTGACTGAAGCTTTCTTT. Protein sequence: CASSLEPGQVTEAFF.

The table lists this clone with a count of one. V usage is TRBV5-5 and J usage is TRBJ1-2; no reliable D call. From germline, CDR1 is SGHKS and CDR2 YYEKEE (reference sequence). This CDR3 is built from 13 residues. Trimming pared 4 bases from V and 4 bases from J, leaving 11 bases between. CDR3 nucleotide sequence: TGTGCCAGCAGCCCGGACTATAGCTATGGCTACACCTTC. Translating gives CASSPDYSYGYTF.

This chain connects TRBV4-2 to TRBJ2-7, with D possibly being TRBD1 (6 bases). The germline CDR1 and CDR2 sequences are LGHNA and YNFKEQ. The CDR3 contains 16 residues. Trimming removed 5 bases from V and 0 bases from J, with 17 bases in between. CDR3 bases: TGTGCCAGCAGCTCCCGCCCTATGGGGGCCTCCTACGAGCAGTACTTC. Translated, it gives CASSSRPMGASYEQYF.

As for this clone: Compared with germline, one end of the junction differs, possibly owing to a read error. CDR3 sequence (DNA): TGTGCTAGCACCCACGGGGGGGTTGGAGAGACCCAGTACTTC. Protein: CASTHGGVGETQYF. The chain links TRBV7-7 to TRBJ2-5; 8 bases align to TRBD2. Germline CDR1 and CDR2: SSHAT and FNYEAQ (reference sequence). This CDR3 region has 14 residues.

V gene TRBV7-2 combines with J gene TRBJ2-5; D not resolved. From germline, CDR1 is SGHTA and CDR2 FQGNSA. The CDR3 covers 13 residues. V was trimmed by 5 bases and J by 5 bases, leaving 12 bases between them. As DNA, the CDR3 is TGTGCCAGCAGCCCACGGGTGCGGGAGACCCAGTACTTC. Translation gives CASSPRVRETQYF.

The rearrangement uses TRBV7-2 and TRBJ2-4, with a tentative D call TRBD2 (5 bases). CDR3 length: 13 residues. Trimming stripped 1 base from V and 12 bases from J, with 13 bases between. Germline CDR1 SGHTA, CDR2 FQGNSA. In nucleotides, the CDR3 is TGTGCCAGCAGCTTAGGGGAGAGGGAGAGTCAGTACTTC. Protein: CASSLGERESQYF.

The CDR3 sequence: CASSLDRTYNSPLHF. CDR3 sequence (DNA): TGTGCCAGCAGCCTAGACAGGACTTATAATTCACCCCTCCACTTT. This sequence joins TRBV4-2 and TRBJ1-6, with a weak D call TRBD1 (6 bases). The germline CDR1 and CDR2 sequences are LGHNA and YNFKEQ. The CDR3 is 15 residues long. V gave up 4 bases and J gave up 4 bases, with 11 bases separating them.

This clone was seen a few times. The rearrangement links TRBV7-9 to TRBJ1-1, with a possible D match to TRBD1 (6 bases). From germline, CDR1 is SEHNR and CDR2 FQNEAQ (reference sequence). The CDR3 length is 16 residues. Between the trimmed V and J ends, which lost 1 base and 1 base, there was a span of 13 bases. The CDR3, as DNA: TGTGCCAGCAGCTTAGATTGGTGGGGGGCGAACACTGAAGCTTTCTTT. Translated, it gives CASSLDWWGANTEAFF.

In nucleotides, the CDR3 is TGTGCCAGCAGCTTAGATCTGGAGGGGACGGGGGAAGAGACCCAGTACTTC. This codes for CASSLDLEGTGEETQYF. The gene calls are TRBV11-2 and TRBJ2-5; D might be TRBD2 (6 bases). The germline V gene encodes CDR1 SGHAT and CDR2 FQNNGV. V was trimmed by 0 bases and J by 3 bases, leaving 17 bases between them. The CDR3 has 17 amino acids.

This clone was detected a few times. The gene calls are TRBV9 and TRBJ1-4; D ambiguous. This CDR3 spans 15 amino acids. CDR1 is SGDLS, CDR2 YYNGEE, per germline. V was cut by 0 bases and J by 3 bases, with 9 bases left in between. The CDR3 bases are TGTGCCAGCAGCGTAGCGGTAGGGCCTAATGAAAAACTGTTTTTT. Residues: CASSVAVGPNEKLFF.

This clone was found once. This chain joins TRBV30 and TRBJ2-3; maybe TRBD2 (7 bases). Trimming removed 0 bases from V and 8 bases from J, with 21 bases in between. Germline assignment: CDR1 GTSNPN and CDR2 SVGIG (reference sequence). This CDR3 comprises 16 residues. The CDR3 spells CAWSVRGGRRIGTQYF. CDR3 DNA sequence: TGTGCCTGGAGTGTAAGGGGGGGCCGACGAATAGGTACGCAGTATTTT.

Here the CDR3 DNA reads TGTGCCAGCAGCGGGGACCTCTACGCCGAGCAGTACTTC. Translating gives CASSGDLYAEQYF. The chain is built from TRBV9 and TRBJ2-7, with D perhaps assigned TRBD1 or TRBD2 (5 bases each). V gave up 3 bases and J gave up 6 bases, with 13 bases separating them. In germline, CDR1 is SGDLS, CDR2 YYNGEE. The CDR3 runs 13 residues.

The V gene is TRBV5-6, the J gene TRBJ2-2; maybe TRBD2 (5 bases). V lost 4 bases and J 0 bases, leaving 16 bases between the germline ends. Per germline, CDR1 SGHDT and CDR2 YYEEEE. The CDR3 contains 17 residues. The chain's CDR3 is CASSRLLRETNTGELFF. The CDR3 DNA sequence: TGTGCCAGCAGCCGGTTGTTGAGGGAAACGAACACCGGGGAGCTGTTTTTT.